This TCR beta chain appears in the sequencing data of a study of cytomegalovirus exposure and HLA in healthy donors. Study overall: Early released data had about 80 million unique TCRs, all coming from HLA-typed donors.

The PCR employed 60 Vbeta primers together with 13 Jbeta primers. Repertoires were generated with immunoSEQ multiplex PCR, while TCRdb's copy carries only in-frame clones and drops some. The table includes around 120,000 clones, 70% to 80% detected once. Note on this clone: Antigen unknown.

Study-wide points: Some highly shared sequence variants likely arose as a pipeline artifact. Donors belonging to an Asian-associated ancestry cluster reportedly showed fewer N-insertions in productive TCRs than the 666-donor mean, according to what a later analysis found. There were a few CMV-associated chains whose specificity for CMV antigens was confirmed in vitro.

CDR1 and CDR2 (germline): LNHDA, SQIVND (reference sequence). This CDR3 has 14 residues. The germline V and J ends were trimmed by 4 bases and 3 bases, with 12 bases remaining between them. Sample: PBMCs. This TCR was recovered from a woman aged 50 to 60 in good health and CMV-seropositive. The rearrangement joins TRBV19 to TRBJ1-2, with D maybe TRBD1 (5 bases). CDR3 residues: CASSNRGRDYGYTF. The CDR3 DNA is TGTGCCAGTAGTAACAGAGGCAGGGACTATGGCTACACCTTC.